The sequence of this TCR beta chain was determined in a study of vaccination effects on CD4 cells after COVID-19. About the research overall: The cohort was immunized with two doses of either the BNT162b2 or mRNA-1273 vaccine.

Clones were read by immunoSEQ multiplex PCR, and TCRdb kept only the in-frame ones, dropping some. This sample yields tens of thousands of clones, of which 65% to 80% are seen a single time; around 5% belongs to the top ten. This CDR3 comprises 15 residues. V gave up 0 bases and J gave up 4 bases, with 12 bases separating them. Germline V gives CDR1 MNHEY, CDR2 SVGEGT. Remarks on this clone: Its antigen is not known.

Within the ViraFEST assay, antigen-specific CD4+ T cells underwent expansion with viral peptide pools prior to sequencing. The culture ran for 10 days, and then CD4+ T cells were isolated. A positive SARS-CoV-2 PCR test fell between March and December 2020. The sequenced sample was CD4+ T cells from PBMCs cultured with HIV peptides, obtained before COVID-19 vaccination. Noted subset: HIV-1 Nef peptide pool negative control/reference culture. The TCR sequence derives from a human donor who had a prior SARS-CoV-2 infection. This chain uses TRBV6-2 or TRBV6-3 with TRBJ1-2; D may be TRBD1 (6 bases). CDR3 sequence: CASSYSNGGGYGYTF. In nucleotides, the CDR3 is TGTGCCAGCAGTTACTCGAACGGGGGCGGCTATGGCTACACCTTC.